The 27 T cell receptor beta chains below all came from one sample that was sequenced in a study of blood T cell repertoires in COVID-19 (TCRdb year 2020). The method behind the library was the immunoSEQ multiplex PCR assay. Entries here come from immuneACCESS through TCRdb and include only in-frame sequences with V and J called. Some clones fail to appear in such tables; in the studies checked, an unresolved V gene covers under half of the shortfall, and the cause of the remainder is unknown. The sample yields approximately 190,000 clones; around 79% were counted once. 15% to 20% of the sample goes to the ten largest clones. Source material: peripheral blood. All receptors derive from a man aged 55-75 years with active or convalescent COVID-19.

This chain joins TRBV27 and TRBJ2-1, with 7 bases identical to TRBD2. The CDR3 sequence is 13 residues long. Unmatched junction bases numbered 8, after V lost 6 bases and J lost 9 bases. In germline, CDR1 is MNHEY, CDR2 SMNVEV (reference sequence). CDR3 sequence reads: CASREAGWGEQFF. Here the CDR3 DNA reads TGTGCCAGCAGAGAAGCGGGATGGGGTGAGCAGTTCTTC.

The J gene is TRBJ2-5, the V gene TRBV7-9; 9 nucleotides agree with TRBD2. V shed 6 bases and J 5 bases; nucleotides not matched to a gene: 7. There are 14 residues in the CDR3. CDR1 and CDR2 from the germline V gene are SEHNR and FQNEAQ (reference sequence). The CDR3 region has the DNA TGTGCCAGCAGTCGCTCCGGGACTAGCGAGACCCAGTACTTC. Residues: CASSRSGTSETQYF.

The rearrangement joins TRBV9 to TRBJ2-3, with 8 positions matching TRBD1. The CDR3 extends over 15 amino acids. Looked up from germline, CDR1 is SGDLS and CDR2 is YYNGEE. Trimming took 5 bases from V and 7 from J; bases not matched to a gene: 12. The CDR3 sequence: CASREQGGRKYTQYF. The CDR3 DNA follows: TGTGCCAGCAGGGAACAGGGGGGACGGAAGTATACGCAGTATTTT.

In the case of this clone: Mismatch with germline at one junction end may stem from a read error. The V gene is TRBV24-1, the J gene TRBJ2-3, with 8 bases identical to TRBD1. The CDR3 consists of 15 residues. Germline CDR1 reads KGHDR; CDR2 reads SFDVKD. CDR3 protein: CATSALDRDTDTQYF. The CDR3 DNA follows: TGTGCCACCAGTGCTTTGGACAGGGACACAGATACGCAGTATTTT.

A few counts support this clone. The DNA of the CDR3 is TGTGCCAGCAGTTTAAAGGGGTACAATGAGCAGTTCTTC. It yields the protein CASSLKGYNEQFF. The V and J genes are TRBV27 and TRBJ2-1, with D possibly TRBD1 on 5 matching bases. The CDR3 is made up of 13 amino acids. Trimming removed 2 bases at V and 4 bases at J, with 6 bases between. Germline lookup yields CDR1 MNHEY and CDR2 SMNVEV (reference sequence).

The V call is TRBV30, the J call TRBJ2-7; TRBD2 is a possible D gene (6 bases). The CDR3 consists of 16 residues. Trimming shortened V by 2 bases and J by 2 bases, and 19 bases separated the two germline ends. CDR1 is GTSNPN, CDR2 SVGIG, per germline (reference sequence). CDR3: CAWSFGGNSGTYEQYF. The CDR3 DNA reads TGTGCCTGGAGTTTCGGTGGGAATAGCGGCACCTACGAGCAGTACTTC.

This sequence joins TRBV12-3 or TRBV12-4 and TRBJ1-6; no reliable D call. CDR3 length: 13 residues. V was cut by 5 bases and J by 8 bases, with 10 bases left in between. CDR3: CASSLKIDSPLHF. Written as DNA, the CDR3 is TGTGCCAGCAGTCTTAAGATAGATTCACCCCTCCACTTT.

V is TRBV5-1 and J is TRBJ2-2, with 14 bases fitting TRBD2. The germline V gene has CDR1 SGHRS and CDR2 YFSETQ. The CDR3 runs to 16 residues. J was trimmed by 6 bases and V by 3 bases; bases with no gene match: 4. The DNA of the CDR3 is TGCGCCAGCAGCTCGGGACTAGCGGGAGTGGCCGGGGAGCTGTTTTTT. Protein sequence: CASSSGLAGVAGELFF.

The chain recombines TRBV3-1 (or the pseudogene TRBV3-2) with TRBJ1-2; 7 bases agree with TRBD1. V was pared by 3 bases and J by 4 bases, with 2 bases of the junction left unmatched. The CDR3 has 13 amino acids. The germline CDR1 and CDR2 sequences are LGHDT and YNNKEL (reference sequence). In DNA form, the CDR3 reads TGTGCCAGCAGCCAGAGGGGGCTCTATGGCTACACCTTC. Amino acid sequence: CASSQRGLYGYTF.

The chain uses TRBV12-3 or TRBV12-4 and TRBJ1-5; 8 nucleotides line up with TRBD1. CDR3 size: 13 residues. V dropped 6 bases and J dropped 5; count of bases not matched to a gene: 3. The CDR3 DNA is TGTGCCAGCAGACAGGGGGATTATCAGCCCCAGCATTTT. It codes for CASRQGDYQPQHF.

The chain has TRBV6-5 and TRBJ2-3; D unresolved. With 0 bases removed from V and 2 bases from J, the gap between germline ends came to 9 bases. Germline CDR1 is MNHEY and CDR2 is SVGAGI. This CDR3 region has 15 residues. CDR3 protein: CASSYSSIPTDTQYF. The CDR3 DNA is TGTGCCAGCAGTTACTCTTCTATTCCCACAGATACGCAGTATTTT.

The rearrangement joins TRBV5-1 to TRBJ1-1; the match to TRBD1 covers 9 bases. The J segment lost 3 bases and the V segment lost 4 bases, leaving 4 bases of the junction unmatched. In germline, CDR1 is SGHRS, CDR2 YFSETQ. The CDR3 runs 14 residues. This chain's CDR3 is CASSGRTGDTEAFF. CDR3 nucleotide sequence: TGCGCCAGCAGCGGGAGGACAGGGGACACTGAAGCTTTCTTT.

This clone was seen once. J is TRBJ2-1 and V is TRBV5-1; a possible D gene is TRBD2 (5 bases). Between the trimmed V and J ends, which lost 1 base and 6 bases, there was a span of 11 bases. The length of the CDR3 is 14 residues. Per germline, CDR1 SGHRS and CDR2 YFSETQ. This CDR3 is CASSLLGGSNEQFF. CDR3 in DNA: TGCGCCAGCAGCTTGTTAGGAGGATCCAATGAGCAGTTCTTC.

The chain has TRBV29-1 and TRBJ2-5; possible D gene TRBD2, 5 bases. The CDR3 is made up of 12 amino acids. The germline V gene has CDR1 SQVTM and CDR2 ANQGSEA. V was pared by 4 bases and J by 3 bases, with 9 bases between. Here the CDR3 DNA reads TGCAGCGTTGTACGGGGAGAAGAGACCCAGTACTTC. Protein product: CSVVRGEETQYF.

The DNA of the CDR3 is TGTGCCAGCAGTGAATGGGCGACAGGGCTCAAAAACATTCAGTACTTC. It yields the protein CASSEWATGLKNIQYF. The rearrangement links TRBV6-4 to TRBJ2-4, with 7 bases that match TRBD1. With 3 bases clipped from V and 3 bases from J, the junction kept 8 bases outside the gene matches. The CDR3 length is 16 residues. CDR1 and CDR2 (germline): MRHNA, SNTAGT.

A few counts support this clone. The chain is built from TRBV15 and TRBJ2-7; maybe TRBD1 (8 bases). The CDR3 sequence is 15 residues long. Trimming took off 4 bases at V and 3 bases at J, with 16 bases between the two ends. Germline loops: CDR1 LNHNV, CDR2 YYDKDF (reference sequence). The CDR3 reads CATSTNRGGYYEQYF. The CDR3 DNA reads TGTGCCACCAGCACTAACAGGGGGGGCTACTACGAGCAGTACTTC. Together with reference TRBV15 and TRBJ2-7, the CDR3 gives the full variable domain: DAMVIQNPRYQVTQFGKPVTLSCSQTLNHNVMYWYQQKSSQAPKLLFHYYDKDFNNEADTPDNFQSRRPNTSFCFLDIRSPGLGDTAMYLCATSTNRGGYYEQYFGPGTRLTVT.

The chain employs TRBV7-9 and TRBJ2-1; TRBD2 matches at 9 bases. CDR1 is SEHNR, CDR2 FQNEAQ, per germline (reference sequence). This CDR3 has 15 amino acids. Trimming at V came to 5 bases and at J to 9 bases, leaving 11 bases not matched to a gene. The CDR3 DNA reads TGTGCCAGCAGCAATCAGGCGGGAGGGCCGGTTGAGCAGTTCTTC. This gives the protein CASSNQAGGPVEQFF.

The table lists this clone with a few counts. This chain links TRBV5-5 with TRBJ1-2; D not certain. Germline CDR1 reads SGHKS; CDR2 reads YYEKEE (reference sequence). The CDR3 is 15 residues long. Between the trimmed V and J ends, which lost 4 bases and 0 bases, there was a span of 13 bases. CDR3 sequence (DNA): TGTGCCAGCAGCCATCAAAAAGACACTAACTATGGCTACACCTTC. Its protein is CASSHQKDTNYGYTF.

CDR3 sequence (DNA): TGTGCCAGCAGTCAACCTCCCAGGGGCAGGGTCCAAGAGACCCAGTACTTC. This sequence encodes CASSQPPRGRVQETQYF. The chain joins TRBV6-2 or TRBV6-3 to TRBJ2-5; TRBD1 is a possible D gene (6 bases). Trimming pared 5 bases from V and 1 base from J, leaving 20 bases between. CDR1 is MNHEY and CDR2 is SVGEGT in the germline V gene. This CDR3 spans 17 amino acids.

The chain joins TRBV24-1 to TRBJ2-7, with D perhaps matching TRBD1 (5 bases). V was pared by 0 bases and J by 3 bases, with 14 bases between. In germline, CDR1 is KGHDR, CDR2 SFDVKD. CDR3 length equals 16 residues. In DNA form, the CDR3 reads TGTGCCACCAGTGATTTGTCCCAGGGAATTATCTACGAGCAGTACTTC. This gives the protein CATSDLSQGIIYEQYF.

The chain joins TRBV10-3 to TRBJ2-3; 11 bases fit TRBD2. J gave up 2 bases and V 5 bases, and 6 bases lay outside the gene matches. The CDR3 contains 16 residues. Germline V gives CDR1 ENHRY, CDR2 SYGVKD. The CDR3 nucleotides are TGTGCCATCAGTTTGACTAGCGGGGAATACACAGATACGCAGTATTTT. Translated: CAISLTSGEYTDTQYF.

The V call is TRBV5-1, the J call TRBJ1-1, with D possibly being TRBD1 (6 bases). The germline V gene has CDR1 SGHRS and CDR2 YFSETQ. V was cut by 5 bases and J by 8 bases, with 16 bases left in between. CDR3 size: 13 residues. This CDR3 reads CASRYSDRTEAFF. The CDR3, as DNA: TGCGCCAGCAGATATAGCGACAGGACGGAAGCTTTCTTT.

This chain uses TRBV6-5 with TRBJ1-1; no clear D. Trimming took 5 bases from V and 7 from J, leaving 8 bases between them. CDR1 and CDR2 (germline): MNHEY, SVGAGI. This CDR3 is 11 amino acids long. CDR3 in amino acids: CASSRAGEAFF. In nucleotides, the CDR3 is TGTGCCAGCAGTAGGGCGGGTGAAGCTTTCTTT.

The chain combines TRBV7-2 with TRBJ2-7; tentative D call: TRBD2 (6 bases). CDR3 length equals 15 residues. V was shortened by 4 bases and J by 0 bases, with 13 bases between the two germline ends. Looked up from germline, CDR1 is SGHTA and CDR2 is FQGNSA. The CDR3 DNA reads TGTGCCAGCAGCTCCTACGGACTATACTCCTACGAGCAGTACTTC. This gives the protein CASSSYGLYSYEQYF.

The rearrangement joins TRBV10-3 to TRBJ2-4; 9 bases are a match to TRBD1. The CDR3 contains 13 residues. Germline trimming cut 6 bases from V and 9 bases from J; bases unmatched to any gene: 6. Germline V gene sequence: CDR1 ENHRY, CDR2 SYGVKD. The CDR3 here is CAISGGQGTIQYF. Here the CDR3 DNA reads TGTGCCATCAGCGGCGGACAGGGGACCATTCAGTACTTC.

The CDR3 here is CATNSDRGEQYF. CDR3 coding DNA: TGTGCCACCAATTCGGACAGGGGCGAGCAGTACTTC. The chain employs TRBV24-1 and TRBJ2-7, with 9 bases lining up with TRBD1. The V segment lost 8 bases and the J segment 6 bases; nucleotides outside the gene matches: 4. The CDR3 is 12 residues long. Germline V gene lookup returns CDR1 KGHDR and CDR2 SFDVKD.

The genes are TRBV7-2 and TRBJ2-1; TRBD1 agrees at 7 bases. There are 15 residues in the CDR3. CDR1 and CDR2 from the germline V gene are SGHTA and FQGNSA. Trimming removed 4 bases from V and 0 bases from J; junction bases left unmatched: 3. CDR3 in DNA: TGTGCCAGCAGCTCGACAGGGCCCTCCTACAATGAGCAGTTCTTC. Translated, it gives CASSSTGPSYNEQFF. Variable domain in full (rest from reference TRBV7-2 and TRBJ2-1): GAGVSQSPSNKVTEKGKDVELRCDPISGHTALYWYRQSLGQGLEFLIYFQGNSAPDKSGLPSDRFSAERTGGSVSTLTIQRTQQEDSAVYLCASSSTGPSYNEQFFGPGTRLTVL.